Listed below are T cell receptor beta chains from one sample, sequenced in a study of blood T cell repertoires in COVID-19. TCRdb keeps only in-frame clones here, not all; method: immunoSEQ multiplex PCR. The sample shows some 400,000 clones, around 90% of them seen only once. Source material: peripheral blood. The receptors were sampled from a man younger than 35 with active or convalescent COVID-19. Both conserved end residues are trimmed from each CDR3. The order of the fields is J gene, V gene, D gene, CDR3 protein. D genes are given only for firm matches.

J gene: TRBJ1-6; V gene: TRBV27; D gene: NA; CDR3 protein: ATAASSYNSPLH
J gene: TRBJ1-1; V gene: TRBV11-2; D gene: TRBD1; CDR3 protein: ASSSAGAGGFSNTEAF
J gene: TRBJ2-2; V gene: TRBV19; D gene: NA; CDR3 protein: AVALVNTGELF
J gene: TRBJ2-1; V gene: TRBV5-6; D gene: TRBD2; CDR3 protein: ASSLALAGNEQF
J gene: TRBJ1-4; V gene: TRBV4-2; D gene: NA; CDR3 protein: ASSPTATNEKLF
J gene: TRBJ2-3; V gene: TRBV28; D gene: NA; CDR3 protein: ASSSFPDSGLEGTQY
J gene: TRBJ2-5; V gene: TRBV7-3; D gene: NA; CDR3 protein: ASSEHRAQGTQY
J gene: TRBJ1-3; V gene: TRBV30; D gene: NA; CDR3 protein: AWSAGVNTIY
J gene: TRBJ2-1; V gene: TRBV6-4; D gene: TRBD2; CDR3 protein: ASTGLAGENEQF
J gene: TRBJ2-5; V gene: TRBV30; D gene: TRBD2; CDR3 protein: AWRGGYQETQY
J gene: TRBJ1-1; V gene: TRBV6-5; D gene: NA; CDR3 protein: ASSWRGGGTEAF
J gene: TRBJ1-4; V gene: TRBV28; D gene: TRBD1; CDR3 protein: ASNLRQGALITNEKLF
J gene: TRBJ1-4; V gene: TRBV11-2; D gene: TRBD1; CDR3 protein: ASSSLAPLGQAGNEKLF
J gene: TRBJ1-3; V gene: TRBV7-2; D gene: TRBD1; CDR3 protein: ASSFAGTGLTGNTIY
J gene: TRBJ1-1; V gene: TRBV4-3; D gene: NA; CDR3 protein: ASSQDEAATEAF
J gene: TRBJ1-4; V gene: TRBV11-2; D gene: TRBD1; CDR3 protein: ASSLGQGVEKLF
J gene: TRBJ2-1; V gene: TRBV4-1; D gene: TRBD1; CDR3 protein: ASSPQFYRDRGSHNEQF
J gene: TRBJ1-5; V gene: TRBV2; D gene: NA; CDR3 protein: ASSAGEGNQPQH
J gene: TRBJ2-5; V gene: TRBV3-1/TRBV3-2; D gene: NA; CDR3 protein: ASSQDQNLRGFETQY
J gene: TRBJ2-5; V gene: TRBV5-1; D gene: NA; CDR3 protein: ASSLAYGVLRGETQY
J gene: TRBJ1-3; V gene: TRBV6-5; D gene: TRBD1; CDR3 protein: ASTQGAGGNTIY
J gene: TRBJ2-7; V gene: TRBV7-8; D gene: NA; CDR3 protein: ASSPTDYEQY
J gene: TRBJ2-1; V gene: TRBV5-1; D gene: TRBD2; CDR3 protein: ASSSGGSSYNEQF
J gene: TRBJ2-5; V gene: TRBV27; D gene: NA; CDR3 protein: ASSPQGTTGTQY
J gene: TRBJ2-5; V gene: TRBV5-5; D gene: TRBD2; CDR3 protein: ASSRASGRSIETQY
J gene: TRBJ1-2; V gene: TRBV7-9; D gene: NA; CDR3 protein: ASSQGNNYGYT
J gene: TRBJ1-2; V gene: TRBV24-1; D gene: TRBD1; CDR3 protein: ATSSTGGNGYT
J gene: TRBJ2-7; V gene: TRBV7-3; D gene: NA; CDR3 protein: ASSQPTGYYEQY
J gene: TRBJ1-3; V gene: TRBV30; D gene: NA; CDR3 protein: AWSVRERDTIY
J gene: TRBJ1-1; V gene: TRBV3-1/TRBV3-2; D gene: NA; CDR3 protein: ASSQGGQGQPEAF
J gene: TRBJ1-1; V gene: TRBV3-1/TRBV3-2; D gene: NA; CDR3 protein: ASSQDQRTGNYKAF
J gene: TRBJ1-3; V gene: TRBV5-6; D gene: TRBD1; CDR3 protein: ASSPFPGTGSGNTIY
J gene: TRBJ2-7; V gene: TRBV11-2; D gene: TRBD2; CDR3 protein: ASSLGGGSYEQY
J gene: TRBJ2-4; V gene: TRBV28; D gene: TRBD2; CDR3 protein: ASSLGLAGVVNIQY
J gene: TRBJ1-1; V gene: TRBV5-1; D gene: TRBD1; CDR3 protein: ASSVGQPNTEAF
J gene: TRBJ1-6; V gene: TRBV7-9; D gene: TRBD1; CDR3 protein: ASTETGPSNSPLH
J gene: TRBJ2-1; V gene: TRBV9; D gene: TRBD2; CDR3 protein: ASSTVAGKGEQF
J gene: TRBJ1-4; V gene: TRBV30; D gene: NA; CDR3 protein: AWSVGGEDEKLF
J gene: TRBJ1-4; V gene: TRBV6-5; D gene: TRBD1; CDR3 protein: ASTATGRGEKLF
J gene: TRBJ2-7; V gene: TRBV3-1/TRBV3-2; D gene: TRBD2; CDR3 protein: ASSQDYSTSGRYEQY
J gene: TRBJ1-2; V gene: TRBV14; D gene: TRBD1; CDR3 protein: ASSLTGQVNGYT
J gene: TRBJ2-2; V gene: TRBV7-7; D gene: NA; CDR3 protein: ASSFGGPGELF
J gene: TRBJ2-1; V gene: TRBV10-3; D gene: TRBD2; CDR3 protein: AISGPSGNNEQF
J gene: TRBJ2-1; V gene: TRBV6-2/TRBV6-3; D gene: NA; CDR3 protein: ASSKTSFVNEQF
J gene: TRBJ1-5; V gene: TRBV5-1; D gene: NA; CDR3 protein: ASSPGGGNQPQH
J gene: TRBJ1-5; V gene: TRBV12-3/TRBV12-4; D gene: NA; CDR3 protein: ASTGRANQPQH
J gene: TRBJ1-2; V gene: TRBV19; D gene: NA; CDR3 protein: ASSKQVKHYGYT
J gene: TRBJ1-5; V gene: TRBV6-6; D gene: NA; CDR3 protein: ASSYSGRVGQPQH
J gene: TRBJ2-7; V gene: TRBV6-2/TRBV6-3; D gene: NA; CDR3 protein: ASSYSGVTYEQY
J gene: TRBJ1-2; V gene: TRBV6-5; D gene: TRBD1; CDR3 protein: ASSRGQGFGYT
J gene: TRBJ1-1; V gene: TRBV5-1; D gene: TRBD1; CDR3 protein: ASSLGQGGLNTEAF
J gene: TRBJ2-1; V gene: TRBV28; D gene: NA; CDR3 protein: ASSPRLAAYNEQF